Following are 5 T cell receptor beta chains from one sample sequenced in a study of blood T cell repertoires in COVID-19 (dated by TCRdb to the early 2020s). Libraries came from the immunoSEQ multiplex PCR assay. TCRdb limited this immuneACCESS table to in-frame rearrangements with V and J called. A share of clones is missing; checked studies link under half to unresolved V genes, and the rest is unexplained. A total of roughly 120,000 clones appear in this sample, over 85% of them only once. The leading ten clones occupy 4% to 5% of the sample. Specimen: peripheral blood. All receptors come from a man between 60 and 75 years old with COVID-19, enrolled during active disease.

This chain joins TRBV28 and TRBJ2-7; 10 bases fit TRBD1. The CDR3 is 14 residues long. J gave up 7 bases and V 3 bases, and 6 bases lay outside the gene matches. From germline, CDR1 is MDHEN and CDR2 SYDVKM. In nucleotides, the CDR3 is TGTGCCAGCAGTTTGGGGGACAGGGGTGAGGAGCAGTACTTC. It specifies CASSLGDRGEEQYF.

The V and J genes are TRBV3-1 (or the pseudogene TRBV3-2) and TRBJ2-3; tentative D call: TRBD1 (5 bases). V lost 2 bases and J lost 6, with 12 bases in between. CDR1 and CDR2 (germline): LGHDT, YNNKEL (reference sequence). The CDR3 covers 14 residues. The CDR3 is CASSQRGVADTQYF. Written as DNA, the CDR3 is TGTGCCAGCAGCCAAAGGGGTGTGGCGGATACGCAGTATTTT.

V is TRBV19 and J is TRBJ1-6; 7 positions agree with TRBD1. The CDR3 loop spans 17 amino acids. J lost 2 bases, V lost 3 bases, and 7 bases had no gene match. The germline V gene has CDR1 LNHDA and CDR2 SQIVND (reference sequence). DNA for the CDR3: TGTGCCAGTAGTATTAGGCAGGGGGACACCTATAATTCACCCCTCCACTTT. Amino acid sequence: CASSIRQGDTYNSPLHF.

CDR3 sequence (DNA): TGTGCCAGCAGTTTGTCCCGGGACGGAGGGGACATTCAGTACTTC. This gives the protein CASSLSRDGGDIQYF. The chain carries TRBV28 and TRBJ2-4; a possible D gene is TRBD2 (6 bases). Between the trimmed V and J ends, which lost 3 bases and 8 bases, there was a span of 17 bases. Germline V lookup: CDR1 MDHEN, CDR2 SYDVKM. This CDR3 has 15 residues.

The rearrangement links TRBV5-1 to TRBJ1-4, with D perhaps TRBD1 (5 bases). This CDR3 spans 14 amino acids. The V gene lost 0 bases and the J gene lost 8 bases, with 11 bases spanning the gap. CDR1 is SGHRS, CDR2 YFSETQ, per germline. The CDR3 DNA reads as TGCGCCAGCAGCTTGGACGCAGGGCAGGAAAAACTGTTTTTT. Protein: CASSLDAGQEKLFF. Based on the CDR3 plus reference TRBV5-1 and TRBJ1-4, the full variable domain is KAGVTQTPRYLIKTRGQQVTLSCSPISGHRSVSWYQQTPGQGLQFLFEYFSETQRNKGNFPGRFSGRQFSNSRSEMNVSTLELGDSALYLCASSLDAGQEKLFFGSGTQLSVL.